These 15 T cell receptor beta chains originate from one sample sequenced in a study of Tregs in tolerant kidney transplant recipients. TCRdb's table, derived via immunoSEQ multiplex PCR, lists solely in-frame clones and lacks some. The sample shows under 100,000 clones, 90% to 95% of them seen only once. Material: CD8+ T cells from blood. The source is a human donor in good health.

The V and J genes are TRBV13 and TRBJ2-5; 13 positions match TRBD2. Germline lookup yields CDR1 PRHDT and CDR2 FYEKMQ (reference sequence). The junction had 13 bases not matched to a gene; V was cut back by 2 bases and J by 7 bases. The CDR3 has 18 residues. The CDR3 coding sequence is TGTGCCAGCAGCTTACGCGGAGGAAGGACTAGCGGGAGTGGGACCCAGTACTTC. It is translated as CASSLRGGRTSGSGTQYF.

The rearrangement joins TRBV19 to TRBJ2-7, with D perhaps matching TRBD2 (6 bases). The CDR3 has 14 residues. V dropped 1 base and J dropped 3 bases, with 10 bases sitting between them. Germline-derived CDR1 and CDR2 are LNHDA and SQIVND (reference sequence). CDR3 amino acids: CASSIGGAYYEQYF. The CDR3 nucleotides are TGTGCCAGTAGTATAGGCGGGGCTTACTACGAGCAGTACTTC.

The chain links TRBV4-1 to TRBJ2-7, with 9 bases fitting TRBD1. The CDR3 spans 16 residues. Per germline, CDR1 MGHRA and CDR2 YSYEKL. With 3 bases clipped from V and 6 bases from J, the junction kept 12 bases outside the gene matches. The CDR3 loop reads CASSHPPGTGKPEQYF. The CDR3 DNA follows: TGCGCCAGCAGCCACCCACCCGGGACAGGGAAACCCGAGCAGTACTTC.

The rearrangement joins TRBV27 to TRBJ2-7; a possible D gene is TRBD2 (6 bases). Trimming took off 6 bases at V and 2 bases at J, with 11 bases between the two ends. Germline assignment: CDR1 MNHEY and CDR2 SMNVEV (reference sequence). This CDR3 has 13 residues. The CDR3 loop reads CASRRGLTYEQYF. The CDR3 DNA reads TGTGCCAGCAGGCGGGGTTTGACCTACGAGCAGTACTTC.

V and J are TRBV10-2 and TRBJ2-1; 8 nucleotides match TRBD1. The germline V gene has CDR1 WSHSY and CDR2 SAAADI. V trimming: 8 bases; J trimming: 4 bases; junction bases outside the gene matches: 7. The CDR3 runs to 14 residues. The CDR3, as DNA: TGCGCCAGCTCCGACAGGGGCACTTACAATGAGCAGTTCTTC. Translated: CASSDRGTYNEQFF.

This chain uses TRBV7-3 with TRBJ1-1; D not resolved. The CDR3 loop spans 13 amino acids. CDR1 SGHTA and CDR2 FQGTGA come from the germline V gene. V dropped 6 bases and J dropped 4 bases, with 12 bases sitting between them. DNA of the CDR3: TGTGCCAGCAGTCCCGGAGAGAGCACTGAAGCTTTCTTT. Encoded protein: CASSPGESTEAFF.

CDR3 bases: TGCGCCAGCAGTGATTTTAGCGGGACTACTAATTACAATGAGCAGTTCTTC. Translation gives CASSDFSGTTNYNEQFF. This sequence joins TRBV10-1 and TRBJ2-1, with 8 positions matching TRBD2. Per the germline V gene, CDR1 is WNHNN and CDR2 is SYGVQD (reference sequence). V dropped 3 bases and J dropped 4; count of bases not matched to a gene: 11. The CDR3 has 17 residues.

V gene TRBV5-1 combines with J gene TRBJ2-7, with no clear D. CDR3 length: 12 amino acids. V lost 4 bases and J 3 bases, leaving 8 bases between the germline ends. Germline V gives CDR1 SGHRS, CDR2 YFSETQ. CDR3: CASSGSHYEQYF. The CDR3 DNA reads TGCGCCAGCAGCGGTAGCCACTACGAGCAGTACTTC.

The chain employs TRBV5-1 and TRBJ2-2; D might be TRBD2 (6 bases). V gave up 2 bases and J gave up 1 base, with 12 bases separating them. Germline values: CDR1 SGHRS, CDR2 YFSETQ. The CDR3 spans 16 residues. CDR3 sequence (DNA): TGCGCCAGCAGCTTACGGGGGACTTTGAACACCGGGGAGCTGTTTTTT. This codes for CASSLRGTLNTGELFF.

V and J are TRBV9 and TRBJ2-1; 7 positions agree with TRBD1. The junction had 9 bases not matched to a gene; V was cut back by 3 bases and J by 0 bases. Germline V gives CDR1 SGDLS, CDR2 YYNGEE. The CDR3 runs to 17 residues. CDR3 in amino acids: CASSAGSGTASYNEQFF. The CDR3 coding sequence is TGTGCCAGCAGCGCCGGCTCCGGGACAGCCTCCTACAATGAGCAGTTCTTC.

The rearrangement links TRBV28 to TRBJ2-5; TRBD1 matches 8 bases. This CDR3 has 16 residues. The germline CDR1 and CDR2 sequences are MDHEN and SYDVKM. V was clipped by 5 bases and J by 4 bases; unmatched bases: 12. The CDR3 sequence: CASSPIGQGGIETQYF. CDR3 DNA: TGTGCCAGCAGTCCTATCGGACAGGGAGGAATAGAGACCCAGTACTTC. The variable domain in full, with the rest retrieved from reference TRBV28 and TRBJ2-5, is DVKVTQSSRYLVKRTGEKVFLECVQDMDHENMFWYRQDPGLGLRLIYFSYDVKMKEKGDIPEGYSVSREKKERFSLILESASTNQTSMYLCASSPIGQGGIETQYFGPGTRLLVL.

V and J are TRBV29-1 and TRBJ2-7, with no clear D. This CDR3 region has 10 residues. V shed 0 bases and J shed 6 bases, with 3 bases lying between them. Germline CDR1 and CDR2: SQVTM and ANQGSEA. The CDR3 sequence: CSVEDSEQYF. The CDR3 nucleotides read TGCAGCGTTGAAGATTCCGAGCAGTACTTC.

This clone was seen a single time. V usage is TRBV10-2 and J usage is TRBJ2-1, with D possibly being TRBD1 (6 bases). The CDR3 is made up of 13 amino acids. Per the germline V gene, CDR1 is WSHSY and CDR2 is SAAADI. V gave up 6 bases and J gave up 7 bases, with 13 bases separating them. CDR3 loop: CASRTDRSNEQFF. The CDR3 DNA reads TGCGCCAGCAGAACCGACAGGTCTAATGAGCAGTTCTTC.

V usage is TRBV7-2 and J usage is TRBJ2-3; a weak D match, TRBD2 (6 bases). The CDR3 is 13 residues long. CDR1 and CDR2 from the germline V gene are SGHTA and FQGNSA. V shed 5 bases and J shed 9 bases, with 15 bases lying between them. In DNA, the CDR3 is TGTGCCAGCAGCGTGAGGGACGGGGGAACGCAGTATTTT. It is translated as CASSVRDGGTQYF.

The chain links TRBV4-1 to TRBJ2-7; D unclear. Between the trimmed V and J ends, which lost 0 bases and 0 bases, there was a span of 12 bases. There are 16 residues in the CDR3. The germline V gene encodes CDR1 MGHRA and CDR2 YSYEKL. This CDR3 is CASSQDALANSYEQYF. The CDR3, as DNA: TGCGCCAGCAGCCAAGACGCGCTCGCTAACTCCTACGAGCAGTACTTC.